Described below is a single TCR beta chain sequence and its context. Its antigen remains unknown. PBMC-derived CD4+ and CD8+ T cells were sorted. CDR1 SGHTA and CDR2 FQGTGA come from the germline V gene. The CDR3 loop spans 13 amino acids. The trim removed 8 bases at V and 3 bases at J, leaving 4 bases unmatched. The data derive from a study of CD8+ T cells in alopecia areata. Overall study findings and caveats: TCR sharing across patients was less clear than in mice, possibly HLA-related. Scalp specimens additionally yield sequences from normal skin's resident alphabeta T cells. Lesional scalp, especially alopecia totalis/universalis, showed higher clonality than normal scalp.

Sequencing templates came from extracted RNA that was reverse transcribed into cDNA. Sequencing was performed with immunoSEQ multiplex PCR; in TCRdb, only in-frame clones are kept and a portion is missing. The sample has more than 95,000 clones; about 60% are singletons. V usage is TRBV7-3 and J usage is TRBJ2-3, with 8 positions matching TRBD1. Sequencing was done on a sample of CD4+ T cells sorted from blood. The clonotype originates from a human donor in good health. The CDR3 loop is CASSTGVTDTQYF. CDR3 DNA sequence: TGTGCCAGCTCGACAGGGGTGACAGATACGCAGTATTTT.